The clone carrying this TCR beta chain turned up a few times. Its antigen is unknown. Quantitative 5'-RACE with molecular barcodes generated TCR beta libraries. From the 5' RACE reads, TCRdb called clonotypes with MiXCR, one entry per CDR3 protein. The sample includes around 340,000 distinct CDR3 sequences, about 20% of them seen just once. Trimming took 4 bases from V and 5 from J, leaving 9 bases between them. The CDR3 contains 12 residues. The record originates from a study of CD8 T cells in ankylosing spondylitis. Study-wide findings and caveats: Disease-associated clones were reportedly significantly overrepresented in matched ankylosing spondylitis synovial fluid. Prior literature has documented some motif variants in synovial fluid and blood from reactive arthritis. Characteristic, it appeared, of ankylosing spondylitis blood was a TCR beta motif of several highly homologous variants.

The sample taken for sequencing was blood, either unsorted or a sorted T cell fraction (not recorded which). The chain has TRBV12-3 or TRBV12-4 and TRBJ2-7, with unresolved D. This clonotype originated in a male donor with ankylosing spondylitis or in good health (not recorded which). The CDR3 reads CASSSTGDEQYF. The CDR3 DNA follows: TGTGCCAGCAGTTCAACTGGTGACGAGCAGTACTTC.